The present entry profiles one T cell receptor (beta chain) with its context. Its antigen remains unidentified. This CDR3 spans 13 amino acids. Germline-derived CDR1 and CDR2 are SNHLY and FYNNEI. With UMI labels, 5' RACE was used to prepare the TRB cDNA libraries. From its re-call of the 5' RACE reads, TCRdb lists each CDR3 protein once, without DNA. Its table records under 50,000 distinct CDR3 sequences. This sample is part of a study of CXCR3-negative and CXCR3-positive naive CD8 T cells. Study findings and constraints: In both naive subsets diversity was comparably high, whereas memory CD8+ cells showed much lower diversity.

Every CD8+ T cell subset underwent triplicate sorting at some 280,000 cells apiece. J is TRBJ1-5 and V is TRBV2. The sample was naive CXCR3- CD8+ T cells from blood. Specified subset: CD45RO-CCR7+CD27+CD95- naive CD8+ T cells lacking CXCR3 (TNR3-). The clonotype originates from a human donor in good health. Some clones in this sample may be carry-over from other donors' samples. CDR3 loop: CASSAESYQPQHF.